A single sample is the source of the 8 T cell receptor beta chains below, sequenced in a study of T cell repertoires in cytomegalovirus infection. No antigen has been assigned to these receptors. TCRdb re-derived calls from the reads in MiXCR, one entry per CDR3 protein. The sample consists of some 320,000 distinct CDR3 sequences, under 35% of them appearing once. Sequences were derived from cultured PBMCs, sampled from culture after CMV antigen stimulation. The receptors shown here come from a human donor in good health (CMV status not recorded). Some clones in this sample may be carry-over from other donors' samples.

This clonotype has a handful of counts. This sequence joins TRBV5-1 and TRBJ1-1; no reliable D call. Germline CDR1 is SGHRS and CDR2 is YFSETQ. V was clipped by 7 bases and J by 0 bases, with 13 bases between them. The CDR3 totals 14 residues. This chain's CDR3 is CASGSSTLNTEAFF. CDR3 in DNA: TGCGCCAGCGGATCCTCCACTTTGAACACTGAAGCTTTCTTT.

This clonotype was seen more than once but under ten times. The chain joins TRBV11-1 to TRBJ1-5; 8 nucleotides align to TRBD1. The CDR3 runs 19 residues. From germline, CDR1 is SGHAT and CDR2 FQDESV (reference sequence). The V segment lost 6 bases and the J segment 2 bases; nucleotides outside the gene matches: 18. CDR3 amino acids: CASRPFWVDRERGNQPQHF. CDR3 bases: TGTGCCAGCAGGCCCTTTTGGGTGGACAGGGAGAGAGGCAATCAGCCCCAGCATTTT.

The chain has TRBV28 and TRBJ1-6; 8 bases align to TRBD1. CDR1 and CDR2 from the germline V gene are MDHEN and SYDVKM. The V and J ends lost 2 bases and 10 bases, in that order; junction bases with no gene match: 7. CDR3 length equals 15 residues. The CDR3 sequence is CASSLPGGAQSPLHF. The CDR3 DNA reads as TGTGCCAGCAGTTTACCAGGGGGCGCACAATCACCCCTCCACTTT.

The chain has TRBV12-3 or TRBV12-4 and TRBJ1-1; 10 positions agree with TRBD1. The CDR3 is made up of 15 amino acids. The V segment lost 4 bases and the J segment 1 base; nucleotides outside the gene matches: 3. CDR3 nucleotides: TGTGCCAGCAGTTGGACAGGGGGTTCGAACACTGAAGCTTTCTTT. Translating it yields CASSWTGGSNTEAFF.

The V gene is TRBV5-5, the J gene TRBJ1-1, with D uncertain. V dropped 7 bases and J dropped 5 bases, with 15 bases sitting between them. There are 13 residues in the CDR3. CDR1 SGHKS and CDR2 YYEKEE come from the germline V gene (reference sequence). The DNA for the CDR3 is TGTGCCAGCCACTTTGGCAGTGGTACTGAAGCTTTCTTT. Its protein product is CASHFGSGTEAFF.

The sample holds a few counts of this clonotype. The rearrangement links TRBV19 to TRBJ2-1; the D is unclear. The CDR3 spans 14 residues. V lost 5 bases, J lost 3 bases, and 11 bases lay in between. Germline CDR1 and CDR2: LNHDA and SQIVND (reference sequence). The chain's CDR3 is CASSPLVSYNEQFF. Here the CDR3 DNA reads TGTGCCAGTAGTCCTCTTGTCAGCTACAATGAGCAGTTCTTC.

The J gene is TRBJ2-3, the V gene TRBV6-6; 13 bases match TRBD2. The CDR3 loop spans 15 amino acids. V was clipped by 6 bases and J by 5 bases; unmatched bases: 5. Germline V gives CDR1 MNHNY, CDR2 SVGAGI (reference sequence). The CDR3: CASRLAGGQGDTQYF. The CDR3 DNA is TGTGCCAGCAGACTAGCGGGGGGGCAGGGAGATACGCAGTATTTT.

In its sample, this clonotype was seen a few times. This rearrangement joins TRBV20-1 to TRBJ1-3; D remains ambiguous. V was cut by 0 bases and J by 5 bases, with 11 bases left in between. CDR1 is DFQATT, CDR2 SNEGSKA, per germline (reference sequence). This CDR3 region has 14 residues. CDR3 nucleotides: TGCAGTGCTAGAGATTTGCCAGCGAGAAACACCATATATTTT. It translates to CSARDLPARNTIYF.